Given below is one T cell receptor beta chain in context. Sequencing was performed with immunoSEQ multiplex PCR; in TCRdb, only in-frame clones are kept and a portion is missing. The sample yields fewer than 65,000 clones, approximately 91% seen once. CDR1 is SQVTM and CDR2 is ANQGSEA in the germline V gene. The CDR3 loop spans 11 amino acids. V lost 1 base to trimming and J lost 8 bases, with 8 bases between them. These data belong to a study of OX40 agonist ivuxolimab in advanced cancers. The TCR originated in an adult with an advanced solid tumor such as melanoma, head and neck, liver or kidney cancer. The material sequenced was CD4+ or CD8+ T cells sorted from blood, taken in a trial of the OX40 agonist ivuxolimab. This sequence joins TRBV29-1 and TRBJ1-1; D not resolved. CDR3 nucleotides: TGCAGCGTTGAAGGGGCGACAGAAGCTTTCTTT. Its translation: CSVEGATEAFF.